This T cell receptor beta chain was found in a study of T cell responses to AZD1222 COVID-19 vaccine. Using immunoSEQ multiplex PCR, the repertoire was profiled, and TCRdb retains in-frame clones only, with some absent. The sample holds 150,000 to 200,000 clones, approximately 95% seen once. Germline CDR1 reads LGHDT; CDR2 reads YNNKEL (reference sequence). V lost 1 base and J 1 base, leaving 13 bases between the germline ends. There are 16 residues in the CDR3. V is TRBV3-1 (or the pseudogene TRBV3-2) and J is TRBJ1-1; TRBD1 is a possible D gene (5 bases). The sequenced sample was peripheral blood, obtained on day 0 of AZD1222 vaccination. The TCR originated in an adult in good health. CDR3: CASSQGGVLRNTEAFF. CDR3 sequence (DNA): TGTGCCAGCAGCCAAGGGGGGGTTTTGCGGAACACTGAAGCTTTCTTT.